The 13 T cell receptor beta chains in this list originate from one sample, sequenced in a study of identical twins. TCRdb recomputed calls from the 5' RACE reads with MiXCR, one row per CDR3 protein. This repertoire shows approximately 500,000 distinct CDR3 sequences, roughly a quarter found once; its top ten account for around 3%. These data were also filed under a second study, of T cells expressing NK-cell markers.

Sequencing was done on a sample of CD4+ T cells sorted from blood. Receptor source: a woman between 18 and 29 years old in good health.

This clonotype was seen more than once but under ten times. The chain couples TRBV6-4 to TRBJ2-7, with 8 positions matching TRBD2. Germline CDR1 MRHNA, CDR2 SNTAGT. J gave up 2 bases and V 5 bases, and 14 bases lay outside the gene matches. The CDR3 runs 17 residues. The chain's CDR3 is CASSRPQGRGVTYEQYF. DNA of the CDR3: TGTGCCAGCAGTAGGCCCCAGGGGCGGGGGGTAACCTACGAGCAGTACTTC.

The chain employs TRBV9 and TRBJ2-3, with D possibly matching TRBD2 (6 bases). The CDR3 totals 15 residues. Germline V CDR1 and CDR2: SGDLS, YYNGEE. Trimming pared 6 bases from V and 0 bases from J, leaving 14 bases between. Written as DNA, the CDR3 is TGTGCCAGCACGTCCCGCGGGGACAGCACAGATACGCAGTATTTT. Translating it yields CASTSRGDSTDTQYF.

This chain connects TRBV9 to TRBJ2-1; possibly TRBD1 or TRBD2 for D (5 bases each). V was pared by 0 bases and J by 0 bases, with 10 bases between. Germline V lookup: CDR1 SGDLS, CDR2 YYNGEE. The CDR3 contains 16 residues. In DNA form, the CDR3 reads TGTGCCAGCAGCGTAGTCGGGACGAGCTCCTACAATGAGCAGTTCTTC. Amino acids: CASSVVGTSSYNEQFF. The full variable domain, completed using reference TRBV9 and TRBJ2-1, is DSGVTQTPKHLITATGQRVTLRCSPRSGDLSVYWYQQSLDQGLQFLIQYYNGEERAKGNILERFSAQQFPDLHSELNLSSLELGDSALYFCASSVVGTSSYNEQFFGPGTRLTVL.

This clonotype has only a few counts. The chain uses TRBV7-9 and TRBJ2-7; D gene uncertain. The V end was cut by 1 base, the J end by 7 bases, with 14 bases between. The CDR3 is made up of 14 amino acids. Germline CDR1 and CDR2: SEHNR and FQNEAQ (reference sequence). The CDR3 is CASSLVARSGEQYF. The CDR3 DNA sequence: TGTGCCAGCAGCTTAGTTGCTAGGTCCGGGGAGCAGTACTTC. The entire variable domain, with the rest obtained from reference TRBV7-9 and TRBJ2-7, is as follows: DTGVSQNPRHKITKRGQNVTFRCDPISEHNRLYWYRQTLGQGPEFLTYFQNEAQLEKSRLLSDRFSAERPKGSFSTLEIQRTEQGDSAMYLCASSLVARSGEQYFGPGTRLTVT.

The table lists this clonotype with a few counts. In DNA form, the CDR3 reads TGTGCCAGCAGCGTAGCCCTTGGGGGACGCGGCTACAATGAGCAGTTCTTC. It specifies CASSVALGGRGYNEQFF. V is TRBV9 and J is TRBJ2-1, with D perhaps matching TRBD1 or TRBD2 (5 bases each). Trimming took 0 bases from V and 3 from J, leaving 16 bases between them. The CDR3 sequence is 17 residues long. The germline gives CDR1 SGDLS, CDR2 YYNGEE.

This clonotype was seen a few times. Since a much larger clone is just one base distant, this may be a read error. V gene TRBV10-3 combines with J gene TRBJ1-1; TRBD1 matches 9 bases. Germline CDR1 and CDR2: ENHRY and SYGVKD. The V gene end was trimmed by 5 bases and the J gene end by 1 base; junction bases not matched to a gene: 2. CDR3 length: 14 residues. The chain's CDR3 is CAISPGQGNTEAFF. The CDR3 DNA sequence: TGTGCCATCAGTCCGGGACAGGGGAACACTGAAGCTTTCTTT.

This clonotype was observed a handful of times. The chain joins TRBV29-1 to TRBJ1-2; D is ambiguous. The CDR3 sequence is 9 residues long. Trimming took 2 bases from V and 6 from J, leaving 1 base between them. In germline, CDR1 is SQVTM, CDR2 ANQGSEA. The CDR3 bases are TGCAGCGTTGAACATGGCTACACCTTC. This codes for CSVEHGYTF.

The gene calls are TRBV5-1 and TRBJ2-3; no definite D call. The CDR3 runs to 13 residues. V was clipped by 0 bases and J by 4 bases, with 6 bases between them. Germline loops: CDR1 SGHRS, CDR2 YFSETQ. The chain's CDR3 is CASSLESPDTQYF. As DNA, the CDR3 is TGCGCCAGCAGCTTGGAGTCGCCAGATACGCAGTATTTT.

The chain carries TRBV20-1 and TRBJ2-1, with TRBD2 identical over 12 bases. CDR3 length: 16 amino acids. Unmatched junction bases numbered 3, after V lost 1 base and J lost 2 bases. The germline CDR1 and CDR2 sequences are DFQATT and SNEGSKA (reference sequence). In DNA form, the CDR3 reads TGCAGTGCTAGAGGGACTAGCGGGAAACCCTACAATGAGCAGTTCTTC. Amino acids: CSARGTSGKPYNEQFF.

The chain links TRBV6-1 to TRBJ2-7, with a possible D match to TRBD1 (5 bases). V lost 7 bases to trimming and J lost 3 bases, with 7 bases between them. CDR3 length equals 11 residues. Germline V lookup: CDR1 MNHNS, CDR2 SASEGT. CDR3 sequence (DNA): TGTGCCAGCACCGACAGCTACGAGCAGTACTTC. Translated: CASTDSYEQYF.

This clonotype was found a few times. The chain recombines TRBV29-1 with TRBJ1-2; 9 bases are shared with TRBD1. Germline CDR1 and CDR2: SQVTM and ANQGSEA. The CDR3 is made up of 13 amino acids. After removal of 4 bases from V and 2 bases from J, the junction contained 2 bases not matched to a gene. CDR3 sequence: CSVADRGNYGYTF. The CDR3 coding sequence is TGCAGCGTTGCGGACAGGGGAAACTATGGCTACACCTTC.

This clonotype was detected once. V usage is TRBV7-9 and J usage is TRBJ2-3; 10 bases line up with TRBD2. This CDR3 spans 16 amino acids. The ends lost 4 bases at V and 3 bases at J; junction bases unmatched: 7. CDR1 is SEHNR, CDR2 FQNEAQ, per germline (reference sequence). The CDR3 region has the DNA TGTGCCAGCAGCTCTATAGCGGGAGGAAGAACAGATACGCAGTATTTT. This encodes CASSSIAGGRTDTQYF. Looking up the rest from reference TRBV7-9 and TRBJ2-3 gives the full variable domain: DTGVSQNPRHKITKRGQNVTFRCDPISEHNRLYWYRQTLGQGPEFLTYFQNEAQLEKSRLLSDRFSAERPKGSFSTLEIQRTEQGDSAMYLCASSSIAGGRTDTQYFGPGTRLTVL.

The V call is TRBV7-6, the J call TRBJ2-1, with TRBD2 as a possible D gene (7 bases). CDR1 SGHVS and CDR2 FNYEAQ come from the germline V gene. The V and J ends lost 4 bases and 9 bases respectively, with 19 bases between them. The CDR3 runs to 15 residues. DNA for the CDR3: TGTGCCAGCAGCTCTAGGGGGGCTAGCGGCTTTGAGCAGTTCTTC. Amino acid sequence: CASSSRGASGFEQFF.